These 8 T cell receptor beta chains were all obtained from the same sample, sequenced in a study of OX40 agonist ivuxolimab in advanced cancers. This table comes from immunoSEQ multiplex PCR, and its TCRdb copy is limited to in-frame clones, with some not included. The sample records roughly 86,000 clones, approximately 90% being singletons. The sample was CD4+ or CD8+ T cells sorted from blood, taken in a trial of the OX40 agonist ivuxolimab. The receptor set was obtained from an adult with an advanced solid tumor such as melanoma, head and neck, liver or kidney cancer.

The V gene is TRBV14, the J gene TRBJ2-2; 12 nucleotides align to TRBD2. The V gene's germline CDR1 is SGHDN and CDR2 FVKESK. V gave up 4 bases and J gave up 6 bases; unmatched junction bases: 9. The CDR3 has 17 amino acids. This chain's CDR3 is CASSPYLTSGSAGELFF. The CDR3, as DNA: TGTGCCAGCAGCCCCTATTTGACTAGCGGGAGCGCCGGGGAGCTGTTTTTT.

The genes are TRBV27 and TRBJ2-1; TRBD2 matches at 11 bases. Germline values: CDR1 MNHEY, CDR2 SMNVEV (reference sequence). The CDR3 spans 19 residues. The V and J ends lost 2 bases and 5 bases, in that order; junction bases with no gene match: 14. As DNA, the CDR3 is TGTGCCAGCAGTTTAAGGCGACAGGGAGGGACTAGCGGAAACAATGAGCAGTTCTTC. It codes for CASSLRRQGGTSGNNEQFF.

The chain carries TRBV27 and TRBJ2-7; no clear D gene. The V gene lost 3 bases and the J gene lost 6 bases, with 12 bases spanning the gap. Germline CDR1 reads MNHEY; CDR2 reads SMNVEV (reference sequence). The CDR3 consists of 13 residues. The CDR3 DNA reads TGTGCCAGCAGTTTTTCCCGGGTTTCCGAGCAGTACTTC. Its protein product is CASSFSRVSEQYF.

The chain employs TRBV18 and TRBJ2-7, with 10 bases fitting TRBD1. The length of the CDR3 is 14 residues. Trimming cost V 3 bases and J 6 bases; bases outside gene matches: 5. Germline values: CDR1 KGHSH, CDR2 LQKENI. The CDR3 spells CASSPSGQGGEQYF. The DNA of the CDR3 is TGTGCCAGCTCACCGTCAGGACAGGGGGGCGAGCAGTACTTC.

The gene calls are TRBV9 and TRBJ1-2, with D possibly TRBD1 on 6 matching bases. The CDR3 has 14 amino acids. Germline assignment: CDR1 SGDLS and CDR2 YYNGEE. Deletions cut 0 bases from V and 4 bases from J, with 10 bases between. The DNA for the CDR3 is TGTGCCAGCAGCGTAGACAACAGGGCCTATGGCTACACCTTC. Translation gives CASSVDNRAYGYTF.

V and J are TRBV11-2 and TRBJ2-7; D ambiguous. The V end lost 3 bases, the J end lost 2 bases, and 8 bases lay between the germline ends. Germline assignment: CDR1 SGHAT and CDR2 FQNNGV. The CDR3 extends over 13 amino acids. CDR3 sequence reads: CASSFAVTYEQYF. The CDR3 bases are TGTGCCAGCAGCTTCGCAGTTACCTACGAGCAGTACTTC.

The CDR3 here is CASSLEGGSYNSPLHF. CDR3 coding DNA: TGTGCCAGCAGCTTAGAGGGGGGCTCCTATAATTCACCCCTCCACTTT. The V gene is TRBV7-2, the J gene TRBJ1-6; possible D gene TRBD1, 6 bases. V was shortened by 1 base and J by 0 bases, with 7 bases between the two germline ends. The CDR3 consists of 16 residues. CDR1 is SGHTA, CDR2 FQGNSA, per germline.

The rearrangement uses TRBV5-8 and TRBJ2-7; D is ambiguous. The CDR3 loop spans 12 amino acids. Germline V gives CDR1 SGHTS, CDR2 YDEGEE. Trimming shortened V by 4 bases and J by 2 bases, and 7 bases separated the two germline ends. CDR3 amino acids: CASSPATYEQYF. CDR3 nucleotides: TGTGCCAGCAGCCCGGCCACCTACGAGCAGTACTTC.